Shown below are 9 T cell receptor beta chains from a single sample sequenced in a study of response to subunit inactivated influenza vaccine. TCRdb used MiXCR to reprocess the RT-PCR reads, holding one entry per CDR3 protein. The repertoire holds some 540,000 distinct CDR3 sequences, with under 30% as singletons. The same specimen was also included in a second study, on T cells expressing NK-cell markers. As that study records: UMIs accompanied the 5'RACE template switching by which TCR beta cDNA was made.

The sample in question was CD4+ T cells sorted from PBMCs, obtained roughly 12 days after vaccination. Receptors were obtained from a man in his fifties who received an inactivated influenza vaccine.

The chain combines TRBV6-1 with TRBJ2-5; 12 bases map to TRBD2. V dropped 11 bases and J dropped 4; count of bases not matched to a gene: 5. The CDR3 has 13 amino acids. Per the germline V gene, CDR1 is MNHNS and CDR2 is SASEGT. Written as DNA, the CDR3 is TGTGCCTCGAGACTAGCGGGGGCAGAGACCCAGTACTTC. Its translation: CASRLAGAETQYF.

The rearrangement joins TRBV5-1 to TRBJ2-2; weak D call: TRBD1 (6 bases). Germline lookup yields CDR1 SGHRS and CDR2 YFSETQ. With 6 bases removed from V and 4 bases from J, the gap between germline ends came to 16 bases. CDR3 length: 15 residues. CDR3 in amino acids: CASTGKQGRTGELFF. CDR3 bases: TGCGCCAGCACGGGGAAACAGGGACGCACCGGGGAGCTGTTTTTT.

This chain uses TRBV12-3 or TRBV12-4 with TRBJ2-1, with D possibly matching TRBD2 (5 bases). The length of the CDR3 is 15 residues. V lost 1 base to trimming and J lost 9 bases, with 16 bases between them. DNA of the CDR3: TGTGCCAGCAGTTTAGGGGCCGAGGGCTTAGGTGAGCAGTTCTTC. Its translation: CASSLGAEGLGEQFF.

The sample holds a few counts of this clonotype. The chain carries TRBV2 and TRBJ1-5; perhaps TRBD1 as D (5 bases). Trimming took off 1 base at V and 4 bases at J, with 11 bases between the two ends. The germline V gene has CDR1 SNHLY and CDR2 FYNNEI. This CDR3 comprises 15 residues. The CDR3 DNA reads as TGTGCCAGCAGTGAAGGCAGGGCCCCTAATCAGCCCCAGCATTTT. Protein sequence: CASSEGRAPNQPQHF.

The chain recombines TRBV7-2 with TRBJ2-3; 11 nucleotides line up with TRBD2. V was pared by 5 bases and J by 4 bases, with 5 bases of the junction left unmatched. This CDR3 spans 15 amino acids. Per the germline V gene, CDR1 is SGHTA and CDR2 is FQGNSA. CDR3 DNA sequence: TGTGCCAGCAGCGATAGCGGGGGGGCCGCAGATACGCAGTATTTT. Amino acids: CASSDSGGAADTQYF.

The rearrangement joins TRBV20-1 to TRBJ2-3; D not resolved. Trimming shortened V by 3 bases and J by 3 bases, and 13 bases separated the two germline ends. Per germline, CDR1 DFQATT and CDR2 SNEGSKA (reference sequence). The CDR3 is made up of 14 amino acids. The CDR3 region is CSARAISYTDTQYF. DNA of the CDR3: TGCAGTGCTAGGGCTATAAGTTATACAGATACGCAGTATTTT.

This chain uses TRBV5-6 with TRBJ1-1, with TRBD1 matching over 8 bases. V was clipped by 1 base and J by 1 base; unmatched bases: 9. CDR3 length equals 17 residues. CDR1 is SGHDT and CDR2 is YYEEEE in the germline V gene. CDR3 sequence reads: CASSLWQGARGNTEAFF. Written as DNA, the CDR3 is TGTGCCAGCAGCTTGTGGCAGGGGGCGAGGGGGAACACTGAAGCTTTCTTT.

This clonotype was picked up a small number of times. The gene calls are TRBV11-1 and TRBJ2-2; 7 nucleotides agree with TRBD2. Losses at the gene ends were 1 base for V and 7 bases for J; bases not matched to a gene: 9. CDR1 and CDR2 from the germline V gene are SGHAT and FQDESV (reference sequence). The CDR3 has 16 residues. The CDR3 is CASSLGGLVDGGELFF. In DNA, the CDR3 is TGTGCCAGCAGCTTAGGAGGACTAGTCGATGGCGGGGAGCTGTTTTTT.

This chain links TRBV6-5 with TRBJ2-7; D might be TRBD2 (5 bases). Germline loops: CDR1 MNHEY, CDR2 SVGAGI. This CDR3 comprises 14 residues. V was clipped by 2 bases and J by 2 bases, with 10 bases between them. The CDR3 nucleotides read TGTGCCAGCAGTTACGAGGGCAGAACCTACGAGCAGTACTTC. Protein sequence: CASSYEGRTYEQYF.